This TCR beta chain was retrieved from a study of CXCR3-negative and CXCR3-positive naive CD8 T cells. Notes on the study in general: No difference in surface CD5 was seen between naive subsets, and TCR strength was inferred from TRB CDR3 properties.

CDR1 and CDR2 (germline): SQVTM, ANQGSEA. The CDR3 runs 11 residues. About this clonotype itself: The antigen remains undetermined.

TRB cDNA was prepared as libraries by UMI-labeled 5' RACE. TCRdb reprocessed the 5' RACE reads, keeping one entry per CDR3 protein, no DNA. The specimen's table records about 130,000 distinct CDR3 sequences. The source is a human donor in good health. Some clones in this sample may be carry-over from other donors' samples. The sample consisted of naive CXCR3- CD8+ T cells from blood. Regarding subset: CD45RO-CCR7+CD27+CD95- naive CD8+ T cells lacking CXCR3 (TNR3-). The chain combines TRBV29-1 with TRBJ1-1. The CDR3 is CSLNPEGEAFF.